The rows below give T cell receptor beta chains drawn from one sample of a study of molecular identifiers for immune sequencing clone quantification. TCRdb re-called the PCR reads with MiXCR, one entry per CDR3 protein. This sample has approximately 97,000 distinct CDR3 sequences; 20% to 25% occur once, and the top ten carry about 0.99%. Sequencing was performed on naive CD8+ T cells from blood, with Jurkat cell RNA spiked in. The source is a human donor in good health. Some libraries in this study had Jurkat cell RNA spiked in. The CDR3 runs from the conserved cysteine through the conserved F or W. A D gene is named only where the DNA matches it firmly. Rows give clone size only sometimes, using once, few, many, or a class for an expanded clone.

CDR3 protein: CASSLRGPGHEQYF
CDR3 DNA: TGTGCCAGCAGTTTGAGGGGGCCGGGACACGAGCAGTACTTC
D gene: TRBD1
V gene: TRBV28
J gene: TRBJ2-7
clone size: many

CDR3 protein: CASSHTGRLPEAFF
CDR3 DNA: TGTGCCAGCAGTCATACAGGAAGGTTACCTGAAGCTTTCTTT
D gene: .
V gene: TRBV6-2/TRBV6-3
J gene: TRBJ1-1
clone size: many

CDR3 protein: CTSSLESGLNTEAFF
CDR3 DNA: TGCACCAGCAGCTTGGAGTCAGGGCTGAACACTGAAGCTTTCTTT
D gene: .
V gene: TRBV5-1
J gene: TRBJ1-1
clone size: .

CDR3 protein: CASSLGQGIQETQYF
CDR3 DNA: TGTGCCAGCAGTCTTGGACAGGGGATCCAAGAGACCCAGTACTTC
D gene: TRBD1
V gene: TRBV12-3/TRBV12-4
J gene: TRBJ2-5
clone size: many

CDR3 protein: CASSQEGGEADTQYF
CDR3 DNA: TGCGCCAGCAGCCAAGAAGGGGGGGAGGCAGATACGCAGTATTTT
D gene: .
V gene: TRBV4-1
J gene: TRBJ2-3
clone size: .

CDR3 protein: CASSQDPRQGLYEQYF
CDR3 DNA: TGCGCCAGCAGCCAAGACCCCCGACAGGGCTTATACGAGCAGTACTTC
D gene: TRBD1
V gene: TRBV4-3
J gene: TRBJ2-7
clone size: many

CDR3 protein: CASSLGDRRNTEAFF
CDR3 DNA: TGTGCCAGCAGCTTAGGAGACAGAAGGAACACTGAAGCTTTCTTT
D gene: .
V gene: TRBV7-9
J gene: TRBJ1-1
clone size: many

CDR3 protein: CASSDGLSRTGELFF
CDR3 DNA: TGTGCCAGCAGTGATGGACTATCGAGGACCGGGGAGCTGTTTTTT
D gene: .
V gene: TRBV6-1
J gene: TRBJ2-2
clone size: many

CDR3 protein: CASSSPWYQETQYF
CDR3 DNA: TGTGCCAGCAGTTCCCCGTGGTACCAAGAGACCCAGTACTTC
D gene: .
V gene: TRBV7-2
J gene: TRBJ2-5
clone size: many

CDR3 protein: CASSANPGTGLSEQYF
CDR3 DNA: TGTGCCAGCAGTGCGAACCCCGGGACAGGGCTCTCCGAGCAGTACTTC
D gene: TRBD1
V gene: TRBV6-5
J gene: TRBJ2-7
clone size: many

CDR3 protein: CASSSLAPGDTLYSNQPQHF
CDR3 DNA: TGTGCCAGCAGCTCATTGGCTCCCGGGGACACCCTCTATAGCAATCAGCCCCAGCATTTT
D gene: .
V gene: TRBV7-9
J gene: TRBJ1-5
clone size: many

CDR3 protein: CASSPRTVTSNTGELFF
CDR3 DNA: TGCGCCAGCAGCCCCAGGACGGTTACCTCGAACACCGGGGAGCTGTTTTTT
D gene: .
V gene: TRBV5-1
J gene: TRBJ2-2
clone size: .

CDR3 protein: CARGEQYF
CDR3 DNA: TGTGCCCGCGGGGAGCAGTACTTC
D gene: .
V gene: TRBV7-8
J gene: TRBJ2-7
clone size: many

CDR3 protein: CASSPRDRGWYEQYF
CDR3 DNA: TGTGCCAGCAGCCCACGGGACAGGGGGTGGTACGAGCAGTACTTC
D gene: TRBD1
V gene: TRBV7-2
J gene: TRBJ2-7
clone size: many

CDR3 protein: CSARGEGGVNTEAFF
CDR3 DNA: TGCAGTGCTAGAGGGGAAGGGGGGGTGAACACTGAAGCTTTCTTT
D gene: .
V gene: TRBV20-1
J gene: TRBJ1-1
clone size: .

CDR3 protein: CASSSGPLGGELFF
CDR3 DNA: TGTGCCAGCAGCTCCGGACCCCTCGGGGGAGAACTGTTTTTT
D gene: .
V gene: TRBV7-6
J gene: TRBJ1-4
clone size: many

CDR3 protein: CASSLRLAGGLDTQYF
CDR3 DNA: TGTGCCAGCAGCTTAAGACTAGCGGGGGGGCTTGATACGCAGTATTTT
D gene: TRBD2
V gene: TRBV7-9
J gene: TRBJ2-3
clone size: many

CDR3 protein: CASSSRDSVHSGAHVLAF
CDR3 DNA: TGTGCCAGCAGCTCCCGGGACAGTGTTCATTCTGGGGCCCACGTCCTGGCTTTC
D gene: TRBD1
V gene: TRBV7-8
J gene: TRBJ2-6
clone size: .

CDR3 protein: CASSLDGANTGELFF
CDR3 DNA: TGTGCCAGCAGTCTAGATGGCGCGAACACCGGGGAGCTGTTTTTT
D gene: .
V gene: TRBV28
J gene: TRBJ2-2
clone size: many

CDR3 protein: CASSFGDYGYTF
CDR3 DNA: TGTGCCAGCAGCTTCGGAGACTATGGCTACACCTTC
D gene: .
V gene: TRBV7-9
J gene: TRBJ1-2
clone size: many

CDR3 protein: CSARDESYEQYF
CDR3 DNA: TGCAGTGCTAGAGATGAGAGCTACGAGCAGTACTTC
D gene: .
V gene: TRBV20-1
J gene: TRBJ2-7
clone size: many

CDR3 protein: CASSYQGGLGNTEAFF
CDR3 DNA: TGTGCCAGCAGTTACCAGGGGGGGCTGGGGAACACTGAAGCTTTCTTT
D gene: TRBD1
V gene: TRBV27
J gene: TRBJ1-1
clone size: .

CDR3 protein: CASSLDRMNTEASF
CDR3 DNA: TGTGCCAGCAGTTTAGACAGAATGAACACTGAAGCTTCCTTT
D gene: .
V gene: TRBV28
J gene: TRBJ1-1
clone size: .

CDR3 protein: CASSLTAFSGNTIYF
CDR3 DNA: TGTGCCAGCAGTTTGACAGCATTCTCTGGAAACACCATATATTTT
D gene: .
V gene: TRBV27
J gene: TRBJ1-3
clone size: many

CDR3 protein: CASSHETQGAGEKLFF
CDR3 DNA: TGCGCCAGCAGCCATGAAACGCAGGGGGCCGGTGAAAAACTGTTTTTT
D gene: TRBD1
V gene: TRBV4-3
J gene: TRBJ1-4
clone size: many

CDR3 protein: CASSPSTLPYNEQFF
CDR3 DNA: TGTGCCAGCAGCCCCTCAACCCTACCCTACAATGAGCAGTTCTTC
D gene: .
V gene: TRBV7-2
J gene: TRBJ2-1
clone size: many

CDR3 protein: CASSWHQQETQYF
CDR3 DNA: TGTGCCAGCAGTTGGCACCAACAAGAGACCCAGTACTTC
D gene: .
V gene: TRBV28
J gene: TRBJ2-5
clone size: few

CDR3 protein: CASSPEIAFVDIQYF
CDR3 DNA: TGTGCCAGCAGTCCCGAAATAGCGTTTGTTGACATTCAGTACTTC
D gene: .
V gene: TRBV12-3/TRBV12-4
J gene: TRBJ2-4
clone size: few